A selection of T cell receptor beta chains follows, all from one sample in a study of blood T cell repertoires in COVID-19. Sequencing used immunoSEQ multiplex PCR; TCRdb keeps in-frame clones, though not all of them. The sample has roughly 260,000 clones; roughly nine tenths are singletons. Material for sequencing was PBMCs or T cells enriched from blood (not recorded which). The receptor set was obtained from a young woman who had recovered from COVID-19. CDR3s include the opening cysteine and the closing phenylalanine or tryptophan. D genes are given only for firm matches. Not every row has a clone size; where given, it reads once, few, many or a size class.

V gene	J gene	clone size	D gene	CDR3 protein	CDR3 DNA
TRBV6-5	TRBJ1-2	.	TRBD1	CASSSEQGAREGYTF	TGTGCCAGCAGTTCCGAACAGGGGGCGCGAGAAGGCTACACCTTC
TRBV28	TRBJ1-2	few	TRBD1	CASSAGTGFYGYTF	TGTGCCAGCAGTGCCGGGACAGGGTTCTATGGCTACACCTTC
TRBV11-2	TRBJ1-5	few	TRBD1	CASSLEGDRDQPQHF	TGTGCCAGCAGCTTAGAGGGGGACAGAGATCAGCCCCAGCATTTT
TRBV4-3	TRBJ2-1	.	.	CASSQDGAGDNEQFF	TGCGCCAGCAGCCAAGATGGGGCAGGAGACAATGAGCAGTTCTTC
TRBV4-3	TRBJ1-1	once	.	CASSQDFPMNTEAFF	TGCGCCAGCAGCCAAGATTTTCCTATGAACACTGAAGCTTTCTTT
TRBV11-2	TRBJ2-3	.	TRBD1	CASSSDRGLPTDTQYF	TGTGCCAGCAGCTCGGACAGGGGGCTCCCCACAGATACGCAGTATTTT
TRBV2	TRBJ1-2	.	TRBD1	CASSQTGGSDYGYTF	TGTGCCAGCAGTCAGACAGGGGGCAGTGACTATGGCTACACCTTC
TRBV19	TRBJ2-7	few	.	CASSIAGEQYF	TGTGCCAGTAGTATAGCGGGCGAGCAGTACTTC
TRBV18	TRBJ1-5	.	.	CASSPRENNQPQHF	TGTGCCAGCTCACCAAGGGAGAATAATCAGCCCCAGCATTTT
TRBV11-2	TRBJ2-7	.	TRBD1	CASSLVGQGFYEQYF	TGTGCCAGCAGCTTAGTGGGACAGGGCTTCTACGAGCAGTACTTC
TRBV29-1	TRBJ2-7	.	.	CSVEGGPYEQYF	TGCAGCGTTGAAGGGGGGCCCTACGAGCAGTACTTC
TRBV27	TRBJ2-4	.	.	CASSLGQGLAKNIQYF	TGTGCCAGCAGTTTAGGGCAGGGACTAGCCAAAAACATTCAGTACTTC
TRBV3-1/TRBV3-2	TRBJ2-2	.	.	CASSQERAGHNTGELFF	TGTGCCAGCAGCCAAGAGAGGGCAGGTCACAACACCGGGGAGCTGTTTTTT
TRBV10-1	TRBJ2-2	.	.	CASSETRNTGELFF	TGCGCCAGCAGTGAAACACGAAACACCGGGGAGCTGTTTTTT
TRBV4-2	TRBJ2-1	.	TRBD2	CASSQGLEGNEQFF	TGTGCCAGCAGCCAGGGACTAGAAGGCAATGAGCAGTTCTTC
TRBV20-1	TRBJ1-1	once	TRBD1	CSAWTGAQAFF	TGCAGTGCTTGGACAGGGGCGCAGGCTTTCTTT
TRBV3-1/TRBV3-2	TRBJ2-3	.	TRBD2	CASSQGIIAGGFTDTQYF	TGTGCCAGCAGTCAGGGCATAATAGCGGGAGGTTTCACAGATACGCAGTATTTT
TRBV19	TRBJ2-3	.	TRBD1	CASSMGTGSAQYF	TGTGCCAGTAGTATGGGGACAGGGTCAGCGCAGTATTTT
TRBV11-2	TRBJ2-1	.	TRBD2	CASSLRPLGLAGERNEQFF	TGTGCCAGCAGCTTGAGGCCCCTCGGACTAGCGGGAGAGCGCAATGAGCAGTTCTTC
TRBV27	TRBJ2-3	.	TRBD2	CASSSLLAGTGTQYF	TGTGCCAGCAGCTCCTTACTAGCGGGGACCGGTACGCAGTATTTT
TRBV27	TRBJ2-1	.	TRBD2	CASSSWTSGRFNEQFF	TGTGCCAGCAGTTCCTGGACTAGCGGGAGGTTCAATGAGCAGTTCTTC
TRBV6-5	TRBJ1-2	.	.	CASSYGQLLGYGYTF	TGTGCCAGCAGTTACGGACAGCTTTTGGGCTATGGCTACACCTTC
TRBV3-1/TRBV3-2	TRBJ2-6	.	.	CASSQEGGFRVGANVLTF	TGTGCCAGCAGCCAAGAAGGAGGGTTTCGCGTCGGGGCCAACGTCCTGACTTTC
TRBV4-1	TRBJ1-1	.	.	CASSQVLGGNTEAFF	TGCGCCAGCAGCCAAGTTTTAGGGGGGAACACTGAAGCTTTCTTT
TRBV12-3/TRBV12-4	TRBJ1-2	.	TRBD1	CASNSDRGYGYTF	TGTGCCAGCAATTCCGACAGGGGCTATGGCTACACCTTC
TRBV7-2	TRBJ2-7	.	TRBD2	CASSPGGGLGEQYF	TGTGCCAGCAGCCCCGGCGGGGGTTTGGGCGAGCAGTACTTC
TRBV4-3	TRBJ2-2	.	TRBD1	CASSHADRGQRYNIGELFF	TGCGCCAGCAGCCATGCGGACAGGGGGCAAAGATACAACATCGGGGAGCTGTTTTTT
TRBV11-3	TRBJ2-5	.	TRBD1	CASAQGARETQYF	TGTGCCAGCGCGCAGGGGGCTCGAGAGACCCAGTACTTC
TRBV10-1	TRBJ1-5	.	.	CASSHDRSGWKVSFQPQHF	TGCGCCAGCAGTCACGACCGAAGCGGATGGAAGGTTTCCTTCCAGCCCCAGCATTTT
TRBV6-5	TRBJ1-2	.	.	CASRHTRDIDYGYTF	TGTGCCAGCAGACATACACGGGACATAGACTATGGCTACACCTTC
TRBV5-1	TRBJ2-7	few	TRBD2	CASSSGLAGGDEQYF	TGCGCCAGCAGCTCAGGACTAGCGGGAGGGGACGAGCAGTACTTC
TRBV15	TRBJ2-7	once	TRBD2	CATSRDGLAGGTSYEQYF	TGTGCCACCAGCAGAGATGGGCTAGCGGGAGGAACCAGCTACGAGCAGTACTTC
TRBV7-3	TRBJ1-6	.	.	CASSSVYNSPLHF	TGTGCCAGCAGCTCCGTCTATAATTCACCCCTCCACTTT
TRBV15	TRBJ2-7	.	TRBD2	CATTSGGAREQYF	TGTGCCACCACCAGCGGGGGGGCGAGGGAGCAGTACTTC
TRBV28	TRBJ2-2	.	.	CASSLWGGEGAGELFF	TGTGCCAGCAGTTTATGGGGCGGAGAGGGCGCCGGGGAGCTGTTTTTT
TRBV15	TRBJ1-5	.	.	CATSRARTENQPQHF	TGTGCCACCAGCAGAGCTCGCACAGAGAATCAGCCCCAGCATTTT
TRBV6-6	TRBJ2-5	.	TRBD2	CASSLTSGQETQYF	TGTGCCAGCAGCCTAACTAGCGGCCAAGAGACCCAGTACTTC